This TCR beta chain was recorded in a study of blood T cell repertoires in COVID-19. About the research overall: Samples representing acute and convalescent COVID-19 were sourced from the United States, Italy and Spain. The analysed material was cDNA or gDNA that came from T cells, B-cell-depleted T cells, or PBMCs.

Authors' methods: Amplification from reference gene primers served as the basis for estimated nucleated cell counts. Sequencing was performed with immunoSEQ multiplex PCR; in TCRdb, only in-frame clones are kept and a portion is missing. V and J calls plus clone size are reproduced from that table; the DNA served to infer D and trimming. This sample carries 50,000 to 60,000 clones, about nine tenths of them seen once, and the ten largest clones take about 8.5%. Germline CDR1 reads LGHDT; CDR2 reads YNNKEL (reference sequence). Trimming stripped 0 bases from V and 6 bases from J, with 11 bases between. This CDR3 region has 15 residues.

The chain is built from TRBV3-1 (or the pseudogene TRBV3-2) and TRBJ2-2; possible D gene TRBD1, 5 bases. The TCR originated in a man in his fifties or sixties with active COVID-19. The sample was peripheral blood. The CDR3 sequence: CASSQDWGRAGELFF. CDR3 nucleotide sequence: TGTGCCAGCAGCCAAGATTGGGGCCGGGCCGGGGAGCTGTTTTTT.